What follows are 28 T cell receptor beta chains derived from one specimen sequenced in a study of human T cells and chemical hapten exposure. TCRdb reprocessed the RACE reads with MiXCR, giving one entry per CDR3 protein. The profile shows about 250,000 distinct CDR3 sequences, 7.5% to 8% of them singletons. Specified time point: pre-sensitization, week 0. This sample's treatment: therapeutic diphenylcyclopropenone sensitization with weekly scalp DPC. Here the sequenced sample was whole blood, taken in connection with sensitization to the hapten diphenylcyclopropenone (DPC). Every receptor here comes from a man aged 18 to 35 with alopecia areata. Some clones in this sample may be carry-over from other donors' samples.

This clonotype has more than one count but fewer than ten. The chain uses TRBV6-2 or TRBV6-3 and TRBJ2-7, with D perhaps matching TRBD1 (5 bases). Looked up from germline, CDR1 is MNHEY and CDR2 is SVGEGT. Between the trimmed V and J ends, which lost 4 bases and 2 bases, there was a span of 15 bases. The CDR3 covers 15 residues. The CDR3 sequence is CASSSLSTDTYEQYV. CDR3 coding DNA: TGTGCCAGCAGTTCCTTATCGACAGATACCTACGAGCAGTACGTC.

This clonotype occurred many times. The CDR3 nucleotides are TGTGCCAGCAGCTTAGCGGGGGACGGCACTGAAGCTTTCTTT. It encodes CASSLAGDGTEAFF. The chain is built from TRBV7-2 and TRBJ1-1; D may be TRBD1 (5 bases). Trimming took 0 bases from V and 4 from J, leaving 9 bases between them. The CDR3 extends over 14 amino acids. Germline CDR1 reads SGHTA; CDR2 reads FQGNSA. Filled out from reference TRBV7-2 and TRBJ1-1, the complete variable domain reads GAGVSQSPSNKVTEKGKDVELRCDPISGHTALYWYRQSLGQGLEFLIYFQGNSAPDKSGLPSDRFSAERTGGSVSTLTIQRTQQEDSAVYLCASSLAGDGTEAFFGQGTRLTVV.

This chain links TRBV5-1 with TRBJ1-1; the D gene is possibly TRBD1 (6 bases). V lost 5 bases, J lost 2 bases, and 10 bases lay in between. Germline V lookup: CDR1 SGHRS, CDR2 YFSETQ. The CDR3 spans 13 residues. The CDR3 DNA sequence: TGCGCCAGCAGTGGACAGATAAACACTGAAGCTTTCTTT. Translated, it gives CASSGQINTEAFF. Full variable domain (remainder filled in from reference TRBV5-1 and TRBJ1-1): KAGVTQTPRYLIKTRGQQVTLSCSPISGHRSVSWYQQTPGQGLQFLFEYFSETQRNKGNFPGRFSGRQFSNSRSEMNVSTLELGDSALYLCASSGQINTEAFFGQGTRLTVV.

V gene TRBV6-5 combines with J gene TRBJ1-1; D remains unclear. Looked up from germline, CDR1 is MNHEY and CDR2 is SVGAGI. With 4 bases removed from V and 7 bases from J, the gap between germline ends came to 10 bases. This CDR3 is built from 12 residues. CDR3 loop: CASSFTPNEAFF. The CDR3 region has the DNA TGTGCCAGCAGTTTCACACCGAATGAAGCTTTCTTT.

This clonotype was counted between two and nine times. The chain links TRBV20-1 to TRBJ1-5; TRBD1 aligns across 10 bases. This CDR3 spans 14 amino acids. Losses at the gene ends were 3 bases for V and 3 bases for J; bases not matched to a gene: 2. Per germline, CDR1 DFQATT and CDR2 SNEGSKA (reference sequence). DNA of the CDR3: TGCAGTGCTAGTGGACAGGGGGTCAATCAGCCCCAGCATTTT. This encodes CSASGQGVNQPQHF.

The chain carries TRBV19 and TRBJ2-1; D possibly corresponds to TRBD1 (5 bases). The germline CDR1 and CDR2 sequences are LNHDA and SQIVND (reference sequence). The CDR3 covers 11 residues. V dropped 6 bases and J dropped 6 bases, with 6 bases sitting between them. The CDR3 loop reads CASSRANEQFF. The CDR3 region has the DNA TGTGCCAGTAGCAGGGCCAATGAGCAGTTCTTC. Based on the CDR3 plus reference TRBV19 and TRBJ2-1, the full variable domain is DGGITQSPKYLFRKEGQNVTLSCEQNLNHDAMYWYRQDPGQGLRLIYYSQIVNDFQKGDIAEGYSVSREKKESFPLTVTSAQKNPTAFYLCASSRANEQFFGPGTRLTVL.

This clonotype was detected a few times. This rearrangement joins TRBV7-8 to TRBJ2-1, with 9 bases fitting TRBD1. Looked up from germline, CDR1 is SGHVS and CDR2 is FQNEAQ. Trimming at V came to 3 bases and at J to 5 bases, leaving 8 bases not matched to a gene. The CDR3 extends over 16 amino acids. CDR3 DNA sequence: TGTGCCAGCAGCTTTCCACAGGGGGCCCGAGACAATGAGCAGTTCTTC. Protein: CASSFPQGARDNEQFF.

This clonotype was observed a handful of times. CDR3 coding DNA: TGTGCCAGTAGTATAGATTGGATCGCAGCAAGCAATCAGCCCCAGCATTTT. This codes for CASSIDWIAASNQPQHF. V is TRBV19 and J is TRBJ1-5; D remains ambiguous. The ends were cut back, 0 bases at V and 1 base at J, with 13 bases in the middle. The CDR3 is made up of 17 amino acids. The germline CDR1 and CDR2 sequences are LNHDA and SQIVND (reference sequence).

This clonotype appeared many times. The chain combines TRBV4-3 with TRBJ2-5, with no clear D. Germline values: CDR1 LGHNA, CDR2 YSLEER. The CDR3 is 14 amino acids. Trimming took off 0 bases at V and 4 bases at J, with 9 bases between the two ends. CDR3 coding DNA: TGCGCCAGCAGCCAAGAAAGGAAGTTAGAGACCCAGTACTTC. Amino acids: CASSQERKLETQYF.

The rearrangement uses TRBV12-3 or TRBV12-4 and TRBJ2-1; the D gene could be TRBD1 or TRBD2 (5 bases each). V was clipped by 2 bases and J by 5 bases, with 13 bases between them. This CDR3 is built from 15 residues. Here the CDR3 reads CASSLWGTYDNEQFF. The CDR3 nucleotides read TGTGCCAGCAGTTTATGGGGGACCTACGACAATGAGCAGTTCTTC.

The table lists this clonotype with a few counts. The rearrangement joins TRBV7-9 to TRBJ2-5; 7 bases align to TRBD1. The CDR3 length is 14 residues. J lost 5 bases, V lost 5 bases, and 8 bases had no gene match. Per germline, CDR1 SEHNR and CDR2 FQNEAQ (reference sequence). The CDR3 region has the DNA TGTGCCAGCAGCCCACGACAGGGTTGGGAGACCCAGTACTTC. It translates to CASSPRQGWETQYF. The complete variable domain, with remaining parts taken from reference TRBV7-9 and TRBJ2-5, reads DTGVSQNPRHKITKRGQNVTFRCDPISEHNRLYWYRQTLGQGPEFLTYFQNEAQLEKSRLLSDRFSAERPKGSFSTLEIQRTEQGDSAMYLCASSPRQGWETQYFGPGTRLLVL.

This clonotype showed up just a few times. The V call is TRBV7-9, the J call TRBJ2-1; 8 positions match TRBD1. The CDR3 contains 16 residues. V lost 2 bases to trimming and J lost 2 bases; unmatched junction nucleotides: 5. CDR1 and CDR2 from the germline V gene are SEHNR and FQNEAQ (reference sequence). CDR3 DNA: TGTGCCAGCAGCTTACTAGGACAGGGCCCCTACAATGAGCAGTTCTTC. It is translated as CASSLLGQGPYNEQFF.

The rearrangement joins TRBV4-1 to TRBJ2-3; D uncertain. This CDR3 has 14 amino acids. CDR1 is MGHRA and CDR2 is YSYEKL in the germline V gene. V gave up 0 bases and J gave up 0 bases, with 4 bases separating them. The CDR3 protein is CASSQDPSTDTQYF. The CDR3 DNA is TGCGCCAGCAGCCAAGATCCAAGCACAGATACGCAGTATTTT.

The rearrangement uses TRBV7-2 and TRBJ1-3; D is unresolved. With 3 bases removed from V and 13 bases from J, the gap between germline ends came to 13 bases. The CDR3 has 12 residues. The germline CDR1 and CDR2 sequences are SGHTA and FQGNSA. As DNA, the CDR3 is TGTGCCAGCAGCTTGGGCGAGCGTAGAATATATTTT. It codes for CASSLGERRIYF.

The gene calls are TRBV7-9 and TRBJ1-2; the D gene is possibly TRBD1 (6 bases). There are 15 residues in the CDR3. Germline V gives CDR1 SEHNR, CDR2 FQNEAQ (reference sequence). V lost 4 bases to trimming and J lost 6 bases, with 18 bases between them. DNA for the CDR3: TGTGCCAGCAGCTCCGGACAGTCTCCGATCAATGGCTACACCTTC. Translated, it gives CASSSGQSPINGYTF.

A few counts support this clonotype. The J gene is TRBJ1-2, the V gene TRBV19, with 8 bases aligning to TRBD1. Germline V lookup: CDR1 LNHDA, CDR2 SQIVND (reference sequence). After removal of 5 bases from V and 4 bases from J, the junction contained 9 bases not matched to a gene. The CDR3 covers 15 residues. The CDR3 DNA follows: TGTGCCAGTAGTGCGGGACAGGCAGTAGGCTATGGCTACACCTTC. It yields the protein CASSAGQAVGYGYTF.

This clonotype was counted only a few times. CDR3: CASSLAVGGSNEQFF. The DNA for the CDR3 is TGTGCCAGCAGCTTGGCAGTCGGCGGATCCAATGAGCAGTTCTTC. The chain links TRBV5-6 to TRBJ2-1; D call uncertain. From germline, CDR1 is SGHDT and CDR2 YYEEEE. V was shortened by 0 bases and J by 6 bases, with 13 bases between the two germline ends. The CDR3 totals 15 residues.

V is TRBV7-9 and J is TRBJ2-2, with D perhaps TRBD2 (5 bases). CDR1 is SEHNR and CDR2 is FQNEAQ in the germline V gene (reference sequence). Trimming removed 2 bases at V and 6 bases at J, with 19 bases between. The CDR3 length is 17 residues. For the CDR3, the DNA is TGTGCCAGCAGCTTAATGGTCAGGTCTTCAGCGGCCGGGGAGCTGTTTTTT. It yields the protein CASSLMVRSSAAGELFF.

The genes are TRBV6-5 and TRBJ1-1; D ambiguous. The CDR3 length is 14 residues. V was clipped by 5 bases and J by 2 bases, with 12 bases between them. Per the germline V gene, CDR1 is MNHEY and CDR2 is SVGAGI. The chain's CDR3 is CASSNQWANTEAFF. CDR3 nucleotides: TGTGCCAGCAGTAACCAGTGGGCCAACACTGAAGCTTTCTTT.

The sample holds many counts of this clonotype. For the CDR3, the DNA is TGTGCCAGCAGCCCTCGGGGGGCTGATGGAAACACCATATATTTT. Its translation: CASSPRGADGNTIYF. The chain has TRBV5-5 and TRBJ1-3, with a possible D match to TRBD1 (6 bases). Trimming pared 4 bases from V and 3 bases from J, leaving 14 bases between. This CDR3 is 15 amino acids long. Per germline, CDR1 SGHKS and CDR2 YYEKEE (reference sequence).

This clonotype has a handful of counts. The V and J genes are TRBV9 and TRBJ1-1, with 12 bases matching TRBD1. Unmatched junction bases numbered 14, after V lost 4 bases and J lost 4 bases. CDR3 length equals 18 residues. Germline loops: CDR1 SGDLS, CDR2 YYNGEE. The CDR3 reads CASSLNPGQGAIGTEAFF. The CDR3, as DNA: TGTGCCAGCAGCCTCAATCCGGGACAGGGGGCGATAGGCACTGAAGCTTTCTTT.

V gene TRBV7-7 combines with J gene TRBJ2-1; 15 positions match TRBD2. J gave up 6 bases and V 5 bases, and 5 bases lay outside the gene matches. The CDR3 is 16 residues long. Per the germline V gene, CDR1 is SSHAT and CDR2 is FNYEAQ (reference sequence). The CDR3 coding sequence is TGTGCCAGCAGCAGAGGGACTAGCGGGGGGTCCAATGAGCAGTTCTTC. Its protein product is CASSRGTSGGSNEQFF.

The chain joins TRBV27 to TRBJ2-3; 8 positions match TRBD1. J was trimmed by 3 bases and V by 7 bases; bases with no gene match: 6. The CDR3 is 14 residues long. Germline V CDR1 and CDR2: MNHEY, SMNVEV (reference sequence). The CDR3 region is CASTRQGSTDTQYF. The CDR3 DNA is TGTGCCAGCACCCGACAGGGGTCAACAGATACGCAGTATTTT.

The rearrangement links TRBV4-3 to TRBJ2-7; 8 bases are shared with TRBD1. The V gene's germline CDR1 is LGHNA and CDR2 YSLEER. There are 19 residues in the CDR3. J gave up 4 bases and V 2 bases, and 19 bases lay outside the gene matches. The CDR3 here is CASSQHLNPGTGDWYEQYF. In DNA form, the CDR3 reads TGCGCCAGCAGCCAACACCTAAACCCCGGGACAGGCGATTGGTACGAGCAGTACTTC.

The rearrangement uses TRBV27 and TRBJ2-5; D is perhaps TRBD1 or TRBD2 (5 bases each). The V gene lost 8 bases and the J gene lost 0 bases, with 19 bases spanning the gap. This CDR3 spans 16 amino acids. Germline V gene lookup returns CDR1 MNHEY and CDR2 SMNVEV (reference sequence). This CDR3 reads CASRKQGPGYQETQYF. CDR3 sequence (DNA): TGTGCCAGCCGGAAGCAGGGACCAGGTTACCAAGAGACCCAGTACTTC.

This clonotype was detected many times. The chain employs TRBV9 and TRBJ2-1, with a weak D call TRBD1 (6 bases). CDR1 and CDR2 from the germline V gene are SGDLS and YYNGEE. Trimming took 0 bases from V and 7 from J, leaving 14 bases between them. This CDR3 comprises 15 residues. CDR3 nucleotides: TGTGCCAGCAGCGTAGGACAGGATTATTGGAATGAGCAGTTCTTC. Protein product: CASSVGQDYWNEQFF.

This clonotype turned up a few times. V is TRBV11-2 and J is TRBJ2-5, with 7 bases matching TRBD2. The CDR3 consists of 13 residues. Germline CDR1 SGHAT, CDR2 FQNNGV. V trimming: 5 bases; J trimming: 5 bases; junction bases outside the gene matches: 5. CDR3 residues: CASSQPGGETQYF. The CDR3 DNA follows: TGTGCCAGCAGCCAGCCCGGGGGGGAGACCCAGTACTTC.

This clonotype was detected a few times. In DNA form, the CDR3 reads TGTGCCAGTAGTATTATAGGGCAGCCCCAGCATTTT. It specifies CASSIIGQPQHF. The chain employs TRBV19 and TRBJ1-5; no firm D call. This CDR3 spans 12 amino acids. Germline CDR1 reads LNHDA; CDR2 reads SQIVND (reference sequence). V was clipped by 3 bases and J by 7 bases, with 7 bases between them.